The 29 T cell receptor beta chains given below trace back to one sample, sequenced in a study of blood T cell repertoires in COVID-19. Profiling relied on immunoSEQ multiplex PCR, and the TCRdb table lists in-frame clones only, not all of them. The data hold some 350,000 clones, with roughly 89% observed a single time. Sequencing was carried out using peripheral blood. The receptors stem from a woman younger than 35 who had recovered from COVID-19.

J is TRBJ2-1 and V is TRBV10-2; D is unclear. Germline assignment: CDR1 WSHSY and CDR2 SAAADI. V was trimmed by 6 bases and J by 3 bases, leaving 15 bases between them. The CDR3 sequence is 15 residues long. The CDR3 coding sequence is TGCGCCAGCAGACCACCACTCGCGGACTACAATGAGCAGTTCTTC. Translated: CASRPPLADYNEQFF.

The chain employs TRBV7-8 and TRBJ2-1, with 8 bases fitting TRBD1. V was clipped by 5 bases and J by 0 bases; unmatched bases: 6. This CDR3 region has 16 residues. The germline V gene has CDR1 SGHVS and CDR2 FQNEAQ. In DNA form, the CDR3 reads TGTGCCAGCAGCGGGGGACAGGAGAACTCCTACAATGAGCAGTTCTTC. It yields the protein CASSGGQENSYNEQFF. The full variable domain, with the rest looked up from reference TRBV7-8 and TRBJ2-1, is GAGVSQSPRYKVAKRGQDVALRCDPISGHVSLFWYQQALGQGPEFLTYFQNEAQLDKSGLPSDRFFAERPEGSVSTLKIQRTQQEDSAVYLCASSGGQENSYNEQFFGPGTRLTVL.

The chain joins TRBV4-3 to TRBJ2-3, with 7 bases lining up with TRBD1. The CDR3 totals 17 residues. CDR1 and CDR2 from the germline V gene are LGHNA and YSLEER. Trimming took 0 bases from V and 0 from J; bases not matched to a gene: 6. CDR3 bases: TGCGCCAGCAGCCAAGATGGGACAGTAGGTAGCACAGATACGCAGTATTTT. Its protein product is CASSQDGTVGSTDTQYF.

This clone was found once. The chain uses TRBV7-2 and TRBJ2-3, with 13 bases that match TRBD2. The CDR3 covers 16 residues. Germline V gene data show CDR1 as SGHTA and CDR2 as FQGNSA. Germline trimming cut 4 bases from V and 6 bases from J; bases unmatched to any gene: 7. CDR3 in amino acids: CASSSGLAGIRDTQYF. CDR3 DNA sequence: TGTGCCAGCAGCTCGGGACTAGCGGGAATAAGGGATACGCAGTATTTT.

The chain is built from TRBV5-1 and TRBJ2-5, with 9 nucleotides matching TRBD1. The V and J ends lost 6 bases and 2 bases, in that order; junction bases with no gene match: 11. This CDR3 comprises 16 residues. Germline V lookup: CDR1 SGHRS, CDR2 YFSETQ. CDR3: CASKVLGTGLQETQYF. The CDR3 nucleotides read TGCGCCAGCAAGGTATTGGGGACAGGGTTGCAAGAGACCCAGTACTTC.

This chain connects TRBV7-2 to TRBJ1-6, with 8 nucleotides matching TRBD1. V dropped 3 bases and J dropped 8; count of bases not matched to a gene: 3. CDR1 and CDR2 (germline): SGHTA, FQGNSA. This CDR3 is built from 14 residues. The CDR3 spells CASSFGQGYSPLHF. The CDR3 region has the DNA TGTGCCAGCAGCTTCGGACAGGGTTATTCACCCCTCCACTTT.

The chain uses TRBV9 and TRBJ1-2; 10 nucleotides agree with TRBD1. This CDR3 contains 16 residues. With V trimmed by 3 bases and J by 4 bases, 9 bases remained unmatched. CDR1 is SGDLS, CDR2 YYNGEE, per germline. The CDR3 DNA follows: TGTGCCAGCAGCGAAGCTAGACAGGGGGCTGGCTATGGCTACACCTTC. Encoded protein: CASSEARQGAGYGYTF.

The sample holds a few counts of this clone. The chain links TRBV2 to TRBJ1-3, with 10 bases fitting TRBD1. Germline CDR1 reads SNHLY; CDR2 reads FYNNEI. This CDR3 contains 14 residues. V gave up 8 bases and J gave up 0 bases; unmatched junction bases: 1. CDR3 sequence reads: CASRDRGSGNTIYF. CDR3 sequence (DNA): TGTGCCAGCCGGGACAGGGGCTCTGGAAACACCATATATTTT.

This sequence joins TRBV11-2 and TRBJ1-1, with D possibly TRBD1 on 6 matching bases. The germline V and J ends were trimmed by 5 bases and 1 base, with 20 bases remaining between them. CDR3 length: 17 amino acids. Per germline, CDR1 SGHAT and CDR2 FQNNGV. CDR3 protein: CASSPSGAPAANTEAFF. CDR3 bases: TGTGCCAGCAGCCCGTCAGGGGCTCCAGCGGCGAACACTGAAGCTTTCTTT.

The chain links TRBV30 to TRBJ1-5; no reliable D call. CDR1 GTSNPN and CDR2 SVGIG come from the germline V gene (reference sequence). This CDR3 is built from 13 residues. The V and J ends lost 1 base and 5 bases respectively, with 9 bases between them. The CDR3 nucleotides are TGTGCCTGGAGTGGTTCAGGTGATCAGCCCCAGCATTTT. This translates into CAWSGSGDQPQHF.

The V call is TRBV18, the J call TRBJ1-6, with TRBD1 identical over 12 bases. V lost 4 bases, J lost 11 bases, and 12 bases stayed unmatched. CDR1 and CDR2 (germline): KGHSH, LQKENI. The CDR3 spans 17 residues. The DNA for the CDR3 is TGTGCCAGCTCACTTGGGACAGGGGGCGCGGCAGGGCCACCCCTCCACTTT. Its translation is CASSLGTGGAAGPPLHF. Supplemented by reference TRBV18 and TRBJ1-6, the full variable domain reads NAGVMQNPRHLVRRRGQEARLRCSPMKGHSHVYWYRQLPEEGLKFMVYLQKENIIDESGMPKERFSAEFPKEGPSILRIQQVVRGDSAAYFCASSLGTGGAAGPPLHFGNGTRLTVT.

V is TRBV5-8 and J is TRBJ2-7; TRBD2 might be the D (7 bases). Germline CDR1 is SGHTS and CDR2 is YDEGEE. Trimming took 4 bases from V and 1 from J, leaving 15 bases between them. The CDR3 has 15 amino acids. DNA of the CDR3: TGTGCCAGCAGCCCGGCGGGGGCGAGTTCCTACGAGCAGTACGTC. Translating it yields CASSPAGASSYEQYV.

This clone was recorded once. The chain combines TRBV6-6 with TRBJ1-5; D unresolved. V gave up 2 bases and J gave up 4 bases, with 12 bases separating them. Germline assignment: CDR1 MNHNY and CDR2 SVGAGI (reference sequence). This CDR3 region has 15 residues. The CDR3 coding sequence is TGTGCCAGCAGTTACGGGGTGAGGGCTAATCAGCCCCAGCATTTT. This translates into CASSYGVRANQPQHF.

The CDR3 bases are TGTGCCAGCTCACGGGACACAGGGGAGACCCAGTACTTC. Amino acids: CASSRDTGETQYF. This chain links TRBV18 with TRBJ2-5; D might be TRBD1 (6 bases). The CDR3 spans 13 residues. V was pared by 4 bases and J by 5 bases, with 11 bases between. Looked up from germline, CDR1 is KGHSH and CDR2 is LQKENI.

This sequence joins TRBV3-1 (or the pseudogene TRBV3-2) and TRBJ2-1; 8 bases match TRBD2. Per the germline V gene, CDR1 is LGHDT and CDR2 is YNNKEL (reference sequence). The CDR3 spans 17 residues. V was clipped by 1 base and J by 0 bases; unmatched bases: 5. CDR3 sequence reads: CASSQGFSGVSYNEQFF. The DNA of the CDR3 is TGTGCCAGCAGCCAAGGGTTTAGCGGGGTCTCCTACAATGAGCAGTTCTTC.

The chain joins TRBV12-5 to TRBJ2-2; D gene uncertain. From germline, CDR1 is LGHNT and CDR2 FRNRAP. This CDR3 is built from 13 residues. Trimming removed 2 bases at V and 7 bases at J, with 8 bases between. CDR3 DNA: TGTGCTAGTGGTTTGCCCCCCTTCGGGGAGCTGTTTTTT. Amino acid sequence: CASGLPPFGELFF.

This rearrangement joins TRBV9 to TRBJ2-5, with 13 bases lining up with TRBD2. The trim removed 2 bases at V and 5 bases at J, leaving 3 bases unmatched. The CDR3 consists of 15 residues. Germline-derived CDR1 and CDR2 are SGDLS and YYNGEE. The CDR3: CASSVGTSGMETQYF. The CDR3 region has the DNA TGTGCCAGCAGCGTCGGGACTAGCGGGATGGAGACCCAGTACTTC.

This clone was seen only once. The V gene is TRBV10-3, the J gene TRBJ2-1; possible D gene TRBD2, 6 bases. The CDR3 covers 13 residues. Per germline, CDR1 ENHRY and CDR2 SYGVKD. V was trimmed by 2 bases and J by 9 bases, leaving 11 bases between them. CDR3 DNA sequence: TGTGCCATCAGTGAGGCAGCTAGCGTTGAGCAGTTCTTC. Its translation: CAISEAASVEQFF.

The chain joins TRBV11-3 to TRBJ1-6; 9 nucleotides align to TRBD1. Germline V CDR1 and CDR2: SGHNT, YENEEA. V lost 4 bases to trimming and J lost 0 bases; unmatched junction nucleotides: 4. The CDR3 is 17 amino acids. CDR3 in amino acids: CASSWMTGGSYNSPLHF. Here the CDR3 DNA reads TGTGCCAGCAGCTGGATGACAGGGGGCTCCTATAATTCACCCCTCCACTTT.

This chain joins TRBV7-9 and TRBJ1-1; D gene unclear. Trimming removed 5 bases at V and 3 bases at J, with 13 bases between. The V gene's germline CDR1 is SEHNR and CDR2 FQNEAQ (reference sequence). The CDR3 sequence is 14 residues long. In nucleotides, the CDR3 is TGTGCCAGCAGCGCGGGAGGTGGGGACACTGAAGCTTTCTTT. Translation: CASSAGGGDTEAFF.

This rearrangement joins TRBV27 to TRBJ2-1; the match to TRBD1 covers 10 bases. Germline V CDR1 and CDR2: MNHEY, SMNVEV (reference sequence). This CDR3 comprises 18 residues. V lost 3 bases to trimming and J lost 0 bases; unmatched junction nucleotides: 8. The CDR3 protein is CASSFNFRTGGSYNEQFF. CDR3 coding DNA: TGTGCCAGCAGTTTCAACTTTCGGACAGGGGGCTCCTACAATGAGCAGTTCTTC.

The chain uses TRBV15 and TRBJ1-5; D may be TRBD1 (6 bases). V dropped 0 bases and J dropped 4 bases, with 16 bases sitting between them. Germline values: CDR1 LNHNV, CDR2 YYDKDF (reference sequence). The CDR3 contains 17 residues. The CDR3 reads CATSRDPSQGFNQPQHF. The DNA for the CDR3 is TGTGCCACCAGCAGAGATCCTTCACAGGGCTTTAATCAGCCCCAGCATTTT. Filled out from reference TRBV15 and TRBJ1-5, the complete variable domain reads DAMVIQNPRYQVTQFGKPVTLSCSQTLNHNVMYWYQQKSSQAPKLLFHYYDKDFNNEADTPDNFQSRRPNTSFCFLDIRSPGLGDTAMYLCATSRDPSQGFNQPQHFGDGTRLSIL.

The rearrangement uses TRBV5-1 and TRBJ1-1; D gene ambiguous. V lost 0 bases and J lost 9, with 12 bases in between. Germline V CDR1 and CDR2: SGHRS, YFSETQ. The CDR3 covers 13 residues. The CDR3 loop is CASSLVGLSKAFF. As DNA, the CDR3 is TGCGCCAGCAGCTTGGTCGGGTTGTCGAAAGCTTTCTTT.

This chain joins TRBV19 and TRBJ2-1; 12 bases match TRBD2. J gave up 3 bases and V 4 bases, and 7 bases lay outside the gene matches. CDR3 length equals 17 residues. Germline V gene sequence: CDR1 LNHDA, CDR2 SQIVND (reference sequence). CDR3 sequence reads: CASSKETSGSLYNEQFF. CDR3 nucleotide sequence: TGTGCCAGTAGTAAAGAGACTAGCGGGAGCCTCTACAATGAGCAGTTCTTC.

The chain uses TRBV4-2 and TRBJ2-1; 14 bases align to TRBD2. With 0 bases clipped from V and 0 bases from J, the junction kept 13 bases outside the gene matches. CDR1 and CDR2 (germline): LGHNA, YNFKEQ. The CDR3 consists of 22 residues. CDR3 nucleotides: TGTGCCAGCAGCCAAGATAATTCTCCGGCGACTAGCGGGAGGGGCTCCTACAATGAGCAGTTCTTC. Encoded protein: CASSQDNSPATSGRGSYNEQFF.

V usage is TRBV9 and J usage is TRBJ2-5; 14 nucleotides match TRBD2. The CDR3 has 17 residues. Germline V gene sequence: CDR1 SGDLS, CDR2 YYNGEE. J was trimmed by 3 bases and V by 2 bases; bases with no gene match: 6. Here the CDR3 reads CASSVSGLAGVKETQYF. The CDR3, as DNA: TGTGCCAGCAGCGTGTCGGGACTAGCGGGAGTTAAAGAGACCCAGTACTTC.

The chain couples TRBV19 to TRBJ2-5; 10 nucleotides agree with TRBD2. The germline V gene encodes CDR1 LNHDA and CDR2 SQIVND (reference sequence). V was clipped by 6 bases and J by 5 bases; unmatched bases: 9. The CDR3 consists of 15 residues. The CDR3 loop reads CASSAAGGLRETQYF. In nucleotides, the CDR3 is TGTGCCAGTAGCGCAGCGGGAGGGCTGCGTGAGACCCAGTACTTC.

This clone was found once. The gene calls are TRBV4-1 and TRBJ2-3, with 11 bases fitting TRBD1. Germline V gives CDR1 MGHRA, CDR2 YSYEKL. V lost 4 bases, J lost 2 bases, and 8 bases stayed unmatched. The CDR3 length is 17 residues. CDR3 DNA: TGCGCCAGCAGCCGGGGACAGGGGGATTCTCTCACAGATACGCAGTATTTT. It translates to CASSRGQGDSLTDTQYF.

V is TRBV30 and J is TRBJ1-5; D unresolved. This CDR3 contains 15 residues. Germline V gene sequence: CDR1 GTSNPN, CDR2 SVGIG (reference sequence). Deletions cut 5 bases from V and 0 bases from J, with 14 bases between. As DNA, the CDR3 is TGTGCCTGGGGGTCGGGAGTTTATAGCAATCAGCCCCAGCATTTT. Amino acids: CAWGSGVYSNQPQHF.